A selection of T cell receptor beta chains follows, all from one sample in a study of long-term antiretroviral therapy in people with HIV. Generated by immunoSEQ multiplex PCR, the TCRdb table keeps only in-frame clones and is missing some. The sample yields roughly 38,000 clones, around three quarters seen once. Sequenced material: unsorted PBMCs, taken 3.4 years after starting antiretroviral therapy. Receptors were obtained from a man aged 30 to 45 with HIV. Each CDR3 is given with its conserved first and last residue. Each record gives: CDR3 DNA, CDR3 protein, J gene, clone size, D gene, V gene. D genes are given only for firm matches. Some rows mark clone size as missing; the rest say once, few, many or name a class of expanded clone.

TGCGCCAGCAGCCCGCAGGGGGACGGGAGGGGCTACACCTTC | CASSPQGDGRGYTF | TRBJ1-2 | NA | TRBD1 | TRBV5-1
TGCAGCGTTGAACCGTCCTTCATAGCGGGACGGTCCTACGAGCAGTACTTC | CSVEPSFIAGRSYEQYF | TRBJ2-7 | once | TRBD2 | TRBV29-1
TGTGCCAGTGAACAGGGGTTTCAGCCCCAGCATTTT | CASEQGFQPQHF | TRBJ1-5 | NA | TRBD1 | TRBV19
TGTGCCAGCAGCTTAGGTGGGAGGGGTGAGCAGTTCTTC | CASSLGGRGEQFF | TRBJ2-1 | NA | TRBD2 | TRBV13
TGTGCCAGCAGTGAATACGGGGAGCTGTTTTTT | CASSEYGELFF | TRBJ2-2 | NA | NA | TRBV2
TGCGCCAGCAGCCAACCTCGGGGGAAAACTGAAGCTTTCTTT | CASSQPRGKTEAFF | TRBJ1-1 | NA | NA | TRBV4-1
TGCGCCAGCAGCCCGAACCAGGGGGCGGCCACCGGGGAGCTGTTTTTT | CASSPNQGAATGELFF | TRBJ2-2 | once | TRBD1 | TRBV4-3
TGCGCCAGCAGCCAAGGGGGCTTAAACGGGGAGCTGTTTTTT | CASSQGGLNGELFF | TRBJ2-2 | NA | NA | TRBV4-3
TGTGCCAGCAGCTTAGATGGGGATACTACTAGCGGGTCCAGCTACGAGCAGTACTTC | CASSLDGDTTSGSSYEQYF | TRBJ2-7 | NA | TRBD2 | TRBV11-3
TGTGCCAGCAGCTTATACAAACGACTAGCGGGTAAAAGCTCCTACAATGAGCAGTTCTTC | CASSLYKRLAGKSSYNEQFF | TRBJ2-1 | NA | TRBD2 | TRBV13
TGTGCCAGCAGCCAACAGACAGGCAAGGTAGCTTTCTTT | CASSQQTGKVAFF | TRBJ1-1 | once | NA | TRBV9
TGTGCCAGTAGACCCTGGGGACAGGGGGCCTACAATGAGCAGTTCTTC | CASRPWGQGAYNEQFF | TRBJ2-1 | NA | TRBD1 | TRBV19
TGTGCCAGCAGCGCTATCGGGGAGCTGTTTTTT | CASSAIGELFF | TRBJ2-2 | NA | NA | TRBV9
TGTGCCAGTAGTATAGCGGGACGCACCGGGGAGCTGTTTTTT | CASSIAGRTGELFF | TRBJ2-2 | NA | NA | TRBV19
TGTGCCAGCAGTCCGACCGCCGGGACTAGGAACAATGAGCAGTTCTTC | CASSPTAGTRNNEQFF | TRBJ2-1 | NA | TRBD2 | TRBV7-2
TGTGCCAGCAGTTATACCCTAGCGGGAGTAGCAGATACGCAGTATTTT | CASSYTLAGVADTQYF | TRBJ2-3 | NA | TRBD2 | TRBV6-6
TGTGCCAGCAGTCCCGGGGCACTAGAAGACTACGAGCAGTACTTC | CASSPGALEDYEQYF | TRBJ2-7 | NA | NA | TRBV28
TGTGCCAGCAGCTTGATCACAGGGGGCACAGATACGCAGTATTTT | CASSLITGGTDTQYF | TRBJ2-3 | NA | TRBD1 | TRBV5-4
TGTGCCAGCAGCTTAGGGGGGCCCCTGGACGAGCAGTACTTC | CASSLGGPLDEQYF | TRBJ2-7 | NA | NA | TRBV7-2
TGTGCCTGGAGTGTTAAGGGTCAAGAGTACTTC | CAWSVKGQEYF | TRBJ2-7 | NA | NA | TRBV30
TGCGCCAGCACCTCACAGGGCGGTGAGCAGTTCTTC | CASTSQGGEQFF | TRBJ2-1 | NA | NA | TRBV5-1
TGTGCCAGCAGCCCCACAGTGAACACTGAAGCTTTCTTT | CASSPTVNTEAFF | TRBJ1-1 | few | NA | TRBV7-9
TGTGCCAGCTCACCACGGGGGAGCTCCTACAATGAGCAGTTCTTC | CASSPRGSSYNEQFF | TRBJ2-1 | NA | NA | TRBV18
TGTGCCAGCAGCTCAAATAGGGGCGAGCAGTACTTC | CASSSNRGEQYF | TRBJ2-7 | NA | NA | TRBV7-2
TGCGCCAGCAGTGAGAGGCCCGGGGAGCTGTTTTTT | CASSERPGELFF | TRBJ2-2 | NA | NA | TRBV10-1
TGTGCCAGCAGCCAAGAACTGGCGGGAGGGCCCTACGAGCAGTACTTC | CASSQELAGGPYEQYF | TRBJ2-7 | NA | TRBD2 | TRBV4-2
TGTGCCAGCAGCTCCGGGACTAGCGGGAAGGCGCAGTATTTT | CASSSGTSGKAQYF | TRBJ2-3 | NA | TRBD2 | TRBV13
TGCGCCAGCAGTCCCGGGACCCTAGTGGGCTATGGCTACACCTTC | CASSPGTLVGYGYTF | TRBJ1-2 | NA | NA | TRBV5-1
TGTGCCAGCAGCTCCGGGACAGAGAACACCGGGGAGCTGTTTTTT | CASSSGTENTGELFF | TRBJ2-2 | NA | TRBD1 | TRBV28
TGTGCCAGCAGCTTGGCACTAGCCAAAAACATTCAGTACTTC | CASSLALAKNIQYF | TRBJ2-4 | NA | NA | TRBV5-4
TGTGCCAGCAGTTTGGGACAGGGGAGCGATGAGCAGTTCTTC | CASSLGQGSDEQFF | TRBJ2-1 | NA | TRBD1 | TRBV6-6